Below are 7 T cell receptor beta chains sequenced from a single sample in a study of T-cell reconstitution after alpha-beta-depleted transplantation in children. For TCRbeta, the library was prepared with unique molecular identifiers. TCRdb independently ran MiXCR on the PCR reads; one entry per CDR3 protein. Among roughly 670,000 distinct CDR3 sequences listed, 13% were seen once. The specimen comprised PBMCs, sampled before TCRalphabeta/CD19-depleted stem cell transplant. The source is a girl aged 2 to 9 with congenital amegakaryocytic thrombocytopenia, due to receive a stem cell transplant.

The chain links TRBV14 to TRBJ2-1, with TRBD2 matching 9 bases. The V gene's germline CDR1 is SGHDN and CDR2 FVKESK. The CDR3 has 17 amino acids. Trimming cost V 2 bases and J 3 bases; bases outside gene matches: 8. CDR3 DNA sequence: TGTGCCAGCAGCCAAAACCCTAGCGGGGCATTCTACAATGAGCAGTTCTTC. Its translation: CASSQNPSGAFYNEQFF.

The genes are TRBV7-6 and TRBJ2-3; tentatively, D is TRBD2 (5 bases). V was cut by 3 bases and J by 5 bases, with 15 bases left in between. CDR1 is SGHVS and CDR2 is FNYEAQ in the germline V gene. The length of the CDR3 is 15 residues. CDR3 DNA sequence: TGTGCCAGCAGCTTCAGAGGACTGAACCAAGATACGCAGTATTTT. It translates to CASSFRGLNQDTQYF.

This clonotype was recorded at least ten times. CDR3 region: CASSLFLGSVTEAFF. CDR3 bases: TGTGCCAGCAGCTTATTTCTGGGCTCGGTCACTGAAGCTTTCTTT. The chain links TRBV11-2 to TRBJ1-1; D unresolved. Germline assignment: CDR1 SGHAT and CDR2 FQNNGV. Trimming left V 2 bases short and J 4 bases short, with 14 bases between. The CDR3 spans 15 residues.

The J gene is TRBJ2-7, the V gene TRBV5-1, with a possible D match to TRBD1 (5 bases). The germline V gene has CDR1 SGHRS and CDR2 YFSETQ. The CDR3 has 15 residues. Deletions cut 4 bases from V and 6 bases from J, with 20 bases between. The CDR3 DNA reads TGCGCCAGCAGCCCCTTCAGCAGGGCGAACTCCGAGCAGTACTTC. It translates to CASSPFSRANSEQYF.

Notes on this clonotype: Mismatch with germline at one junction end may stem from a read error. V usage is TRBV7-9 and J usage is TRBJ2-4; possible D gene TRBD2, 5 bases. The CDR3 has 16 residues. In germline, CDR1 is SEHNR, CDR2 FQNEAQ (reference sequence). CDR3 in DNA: TGTGCCAGCAGCCCACCCGACTACCTAGCCAAAAACATTCAGCACTTC. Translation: CASSPPDYLAKNIQHF.

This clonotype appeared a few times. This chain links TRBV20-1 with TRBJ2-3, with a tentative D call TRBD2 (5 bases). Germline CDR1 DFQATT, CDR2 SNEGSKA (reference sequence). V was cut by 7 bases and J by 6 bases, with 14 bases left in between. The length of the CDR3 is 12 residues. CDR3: CSGRGPGDTQYF. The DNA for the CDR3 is TGCAGTGGTCGCGGTCCGGGGGATACGCAGTATTTT.

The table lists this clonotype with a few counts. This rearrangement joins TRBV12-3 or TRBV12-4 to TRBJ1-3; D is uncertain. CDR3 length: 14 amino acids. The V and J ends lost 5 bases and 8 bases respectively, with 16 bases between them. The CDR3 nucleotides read TGTGCCAGCAGTCCCTCCGCCACGAGAGACACCATATATTTT. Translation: CASSPSATRDTIYF.